The 29 T cell receptor beta chains presented below share a single source sample, sequenced in a study of blood T cell repertoires in COVID-19 (dated by TCRdb to about 2020). The library was built by means of the immunoSEQ multiplex PCR assay. TCRdb stores this immuneACCESS table with in-frame sequences only. Part of the clones is absent; in the studies checked, under half of the shortfall reflects unresolved V genes, and no reason is known for the rest. The sample yields approximately 200,000 clones; approximately 80% were counted once. 7.8% of the sample belongs to the ten largest clones. Sequenced sample: peripheral blood. The receptors here all came from a woman of 80 years or more with COVID-19, enrolled during active disease.

The V gene is TRBV5-6, the J gene TRBJ1-1; D not resolved. Deletions cut 3 bases from V and 0 bases from J, with 9 bases between. Germline V gene sequence: CDR1 SGHDT, CDR2 YYEEEE. The CDR3 contains 14 residues. The CDR3 DNA follows: TGTGCCAGCAGCTCCAGGTTTATGAACACTGAAGCTTTCTTT. Amino acids: CASSSRFMNTEAFF.

This sequence joins TRBV2 and TRBJ2-3; 7 nucleotides align to TRBD2. Germline-derived CDR1 and CDR2 are SNHLY and FYNNEI. With 3 bases clipped from V and 4 bases from J, the junction kept 10 bases outside the gene matches. This CDR3 contains 16 residues. CDR3 protein: CASSEVAGVGPDTQYF. CDR3 nucleotide sequence: TGTGCCAGCAGTGAGGTGGCGGGAGTGGGGCCAGATACGCAGTATTTT.

The rearrangement links TRBV3-1 (or the pseudogene TRBV3-2) to TRBJ2-2; D perhaps matches TRBD1 (6 bases). Between the trimmed V and J ends, which lost 2 bases and 5 bases, there was a span of 18 bases. There are 17 residues in the CDR3. Germline values: CDR1 LGHDT, CDR2 YNNKEL (reference sequence). CDR3 residues: CASSQSWGQALTGELFF. The CDR3 DNA reads TGTGCCAGCAGCCAATCCTGGGGGCAGGCGCTTACCGGGGAGCTGTTTTTT.

The rearrangement uses TRBV6-5 and TRBJ1-6; weak D call: TRBD1 (6 bases). The CDR3 spans 14 residues. CDR1 MNHEY and CDR2 SVGAGI come from the germline V gene. Trimming cost V 6 bases and J 7 bases, with 13 bases left between them. CDR3 bases: TGTGCCAGCAGGGGGGGGGCCGGGAATTCACCCCTCCACTTT. Protein product: CASRGGAGNSPLHF.

This clone was observed once. Other DNA sequences from this sample encode an identical CDR3 as well. The J gene is TRBJ1-1, the V gene TRBV5-1; 7 nucleotides line up with TRBD1. The J segment lost 7 bases and the V segment lost 2 bases, leaving 5 bases of the junction unmatched. The CDR3 consists of 13 residues. Germline V CDR1 and CDR2: SGHRS, YFSETQ. The CDR3 here is CASSLAWDSEAFF. For the CDR3, the DNA is TGCGCCAGCAGCTTAGCATGGGACAGTGAAGCTTTCTTT.

The V and J genes are TRBV7-2 and TRBJ2-3; 8 positions agree with TRBD2. J gave up 6 bases and V 5 bases, and 13 bases lay outside the gene matches. Germline V lookup: CDR1 SGHTA, CDR2 FQGNSA. The CDR3 sequence is 16 residues long. CDR3 sequence: CASSTSGTRGADTQYF. DNA for the CDR3: TGTGCCAGCAGCACGTCCGGGACTAGGGGAGCCGATACGCAGTATTTT.

The genes are TRBV5-6 and TRBJ2-2; 7 bases agree with TRBD1. V lost 0 bases and J lost 0; bases outside the gene matches: 2. Looked up from germline, CDR1 is SGHDT and CDR2 is YYEEEE. CDR3 length equals 16 residues. CDR3 bases: TGTGCCAGCAGCTTGGCGGGGACAGCGAACACCGGGGAGCTGTTTTTT. It specifies CASSLAGTANTGELFF.

DNA of the CDR3: TGTGCCAGCAGCCCTCCGGGACAGGGTCTTCGGAATGAGCAGTTCTTC. It translates to CASSPPGQGLRNEQFF. The chain recombines TRBV5-6 with TRBJ2-1, with 9 bases lining up with TRBD1. CDR3 size: 16 residues. V shed 4 bases and J 7 bases; nucleotides not matched to a gene: 12. CDR1 is SGHDT, CDR2 YYEEEE, per germline.

This clone was found a few times. The sample holds other DNA sequences that translate to the same CDR3. V gene TRBV14 combines with J gene TRBJ1-5, with D uncertain. This CDR3 region has 14 residues. Germline V lookup: CDR1 SGHDN, CDR2 FVKESK. V lost 1 base and J 7 bases, leaving 11 bases between the germline ends. CDR3 DNA sequence: TGTGCCAGCAGCCAAGGTCGGGCGGGACAGCCCCAGCATTTT. This sequence encodes CASSQGRAGQPQHF.

This chain uses TRBV6-1 with TRBJ1-5, with D maybe TRBD1 (6 bases). The germline CDR1 and CDR2 sequences are MNHNS and SASEGT. V lost 3 bases, J lost 4 bases, and 13 bases lay in between. The CDR3 has 15 residues. The CDR3 DNA reads TGTGCCAGCAGTGATTCAGGGGCTCTTAATCAGCCCCAGCATTTT. Translation: CASSDSGALNQPQHF.

In regard to this clone: Other DNA sequences in the sample encode the same CDR3. The CDR3 coding sequence is TGCGCCAGCAGCTTGGCTCGGGGGAGCACAGATACGCAGTATTTT. The encoded protein is CASSLARGSTDTQYF. The chain is built from TRBV5-1 and TRBJ2-3, with D possibly matching TRBD2 (6 bases). The V and J ends lost 0 bases and 0 bases respectively, with 8 bases between them. The CDR3 is 15 amino acids. Germline V gene sequence: CDR1 SGHRS, CDR2 YFSETQ.

This clone was counted between two and nine times. The V and J genes are TRBV6-5 and TRBJ1-2; 10 bases fit TRBD1. This CDR3 contains 13 residues. Germline V lookup: CDR1 MNHEY, CDR2 SVGAGI. V lost 5 bases and J lost 5; bases outside the gene matches: 2. CDR3 DNA sequence: TGTGCCAGCAGTAGGGGACAGGGGTATGGCTACACCTTC. It specifies CASSRGQGYGYTF.

CDR3 sequence: CASSEYVTSYGYTF. The CDR3 DNA is TGTGCCAGCAGTGAATATGTGACATCCTATGGCTACACCTTC. The V and J genes are TRBV6-1 and TRBJ1-2; D uncertain. Trimming removed 2 bases from V and 4 bases from J, with 11 bases in between. CDR1 MNHNS and CDR2 SASEGT come from the germline V gene. The CDR3 length is 14 residues.

This rearrangement joins TRBV7-9 to TRBJ1-6, with D hard to call. Germline CDR1 is SEHNR and CDR2 is FQNEAQ (reference sequence). The CDR3 totals 14 residues. V lost 5 bases, J lost 7 bases, and 12 bases lay in between. The CDR3, as DNA: TGTGCCAGCAGCAACGGGTCGCCGAATTCACCCCTCCACTTT. It translates to CASSNGSPNSPLHF.

This clone was picked up one time. The rearrangement joins TRBV7-3 to TRBJ2-2, with D maybe TRBD1 (5 bases). The CDR3 is made up of 15 amino acids. CDR1 is SGHTA and CDR2 is FQGTGA in the germline V gene. With 5 bases removed from V and 0 bases from J, the gap between germline ends came to 10 bases. This chain's CDR3 is CASSLRAPNTGELFF. For the CDR3, the DNA is TGTGCCAGCAGCCTCAGGGCCCCGAACACCGGGGAGCTGTTTTTT.

This chain joins TRBV3-1 (or the pseudogene TRBV3-2) and TRBJ1-1, with TRBD1 matching 10 bases. The CDR3 length is 15 residues. With 4 bases clipped from V and 5 bases from J, the junction kept 7 bases outside the gene matches. Per germline, CDR1 LGHDT and CDR2 YNNKEL (reference sequence). The CDR3 here is CASSRLTGGLTEAFF. DNA of the CDR3: TGTGCCAGCAGCCGCCTGACAGGGGGCTTGACTGAAGCTTTCTTT.

This chain links TRBV28 with TRBJ2-5; possibly TRBD1 for D (5 bases). Germline V gene data show CDR1 as MDHEN and CDR2 as SYDVKM. With 10 bases removed from V and 2 bases from J, the gap between germline ends came to 14 bases. The CDR3 runs 13 residues. CDR3 residues: CANRAPGQETQYF. The CDR3 nucleotides are TGTGCCAACCGGGCCCCAGGGCAAGAGACCCAGTACTTC.

V usage is TRBV4-2 and J usage is TRBJ2-3; tentative D call: TRBD2 (6 bases). Germline values: CDR1 LGHNA, CDR2 YNFKEQ. Trimming removed 1 base from V and 0 bases from J, with 11 bases in between. The CDR3 runs 16 residues. The CDR3 is CASSQVGGDSTDTQYF. As DNA, the CDR3 is TGTGCCAGCAGCCAAGTGGGCGGGGATAGCACAGATACGCAGTATTTT.

The chain recombines TRBV2 with TRBJ1-2; tentatively, D is TRBD1 (6 bases). Trimming removed 6 bases at V and 6 bases at J, with 11 bases between. CDR3 length equals 12 residues. Germline V gives CDR1 SNHLY, CDR2 FYNNEI. Here the CDR3 reads CASRGGQNGYTF. The CDR3, as DNA: TGTGCCAGCAGGGGGGGGCAGAATGGCTACACCTTC.

This chain connects TRBV10-3 to TRBJ2-1; 9 bases align to TRBD1. The germline V gene has CDR1 ENHRY and CDR2 SYGVKD. After removal of 11 bases from V and 5 bases from J, the junction contained 7 bases not matched to a gene. CDR3 length: 13 residues. CDR3 bases: TGTGCCCACCGGGACAGGGAGGACAATGAGCAGTTCTTC. It encodes CAHRDREDNEQFF.

This chain links TRBV28 with TRBJ1-5; D gene ambiguous. This CDR3 spans 14 amino acids. Germline values: CDR1 MDHEN, CDR2 SYDVKM. The germline V and J ends were trimmed by 6 bases and 2 bases, with 11 bases remaining between them. The CDR3: CASSAGPGNQPQHF. DNA for the CDR3: TGTGCCAGCAGCGCGGGCCCTGGCAATCAGCCCCAGCATTTT.

The genes are TRBV3-1 (or the pseudogene TRBV3-2) and TRBJ1-3; a weak D match, TRBD1 (6 bases). Trimming pared 3 bases from V and 0 bases from J, leaving 15 bases between. The CDR3 has 17 residues. Germline V lookup: CDR1 LGHDT, CDR2 YNNKEL (reference sequence). CDR3 residues: CASSQVGQLLSGNTIYF. CDR3 bases: TGTGCCAGCAGCCAGGTAGGACAGCTCCTCTCTGGAAACACCATATATTTT.

The V gene is TRBV19, the J gene TRBJ2-1; 9 bases align to TRBD1. This CDR3 region has 14 residues. CDR1 is LNHDA, CDR2 SQIVND, per germline (reference sequence). The J segment lost 9 bases and the V segment lost 6 bases, leaving 9 bases of the junction unmatched. The DNA for the CDR3 is TGTGCCAGTAGGGTCGACAGGGGGATAGGTGAGCAGTTCTTC. Residues: CASRVDRGIGEQFF.

The chain recombines TRBV5-1 with TRBJ2-2, with TRBD1 matching 7 bases. The CDR3 consists of 14 residues. The junction had 9 bases not matched to a gene; V was cut back by 5 bases and J by 8 bases. The germline V gene has CDR1 SGHRS and CDR2 YFSETQ. DNA of the CDR3: TGCGCCAGCAGTAGGGGGCACCCGGGAGGGGAGCTGTTTTTT. Its translation: CASSRGHPGGELFF.

V gene TRBV27 combines with J gene TRBJ1-2, with D tentatively TRBD1 (5 bases). The CDR3 extends over 13 amino acids. Germline V lookup: CDR1 MNHEY, CDR2 SMNVEV (reference sequence). The V and J ends lost 3 bases and 8 bases respectively, with 13 bases between them. CDR3 residues: CASSFRDTRGYTF. DNA for the CDR3: TGTGCCAGCAGTTTCAGGGATACGCGGGGCTACACCTTC.

The genes are TRBV18 and TRBJ2-1, with 10 bases that match TRBD2. The CDR3 totals 17 residues. CDR1 is KGHSH, CDR2 LQKENI, per germline. The trim removed 4 bases at V and 6 bases at J, leaving 12 bases unmatched. The CDR3 DNA is TGTGCCAGCTCACGTCTTGCAGCGGGAGGGCCGCCCAATGAGCAGTTCTTC. Translation gives CASSRLAAGGPPNEQFF.

This chain joins TRBV24-1 and TRBJ1-5; the D is unclear. The CDR3 sequence is 16 residues long. The germline V and J ends were trimmed by 4 bases and 2 bases, with 14 bases remaining between them. Germline lookup yields CDR1 KGHDR and CDR2 SFDVKD. In nucleotides, the CDR3 is TGTGCCACCAGTGAGGCGGGGAGGGAGGGCAATCAGCCCCAGCATTTT. Encoded protein: CATSEAGREGNQPQHF.

The CDR3 sequence: CASSLDPSTDTQYF. The CDR3 nucleotides are TGCGCCAGCAGCTTGGATCCGAGCACAGATACGCAGTATTTT. The chain joins TRBV5-1 to TRBJ2-3; D unclear. Germline values: CDR1 SGHRS, CDR2 YFSETQ. The CDR3 consists of 14 residues. V was trimmed by 0 bases and J by 0 bases, leaving 5 bases between them.

Turning to this clone: Other DNA sequences of this sample code for an identical CDR3. The chain couples TRBV5-1 to TRBJ2-3; D might be TRBD2 (6 bases). The CDR3 contains 14 residues. Germline values: CDR1 SGHRS, CDR2 YFSETQ. Between the trimmed V and J ends, which lost 3 bases and 1 base, there was a span of 9 bases. The CDR3, as DNA: TGCGCCAGCAGCTCCGGGGGTGGCACAGATACGCAGTATTTT. Its translation: CASSSGGGTDTQYF.